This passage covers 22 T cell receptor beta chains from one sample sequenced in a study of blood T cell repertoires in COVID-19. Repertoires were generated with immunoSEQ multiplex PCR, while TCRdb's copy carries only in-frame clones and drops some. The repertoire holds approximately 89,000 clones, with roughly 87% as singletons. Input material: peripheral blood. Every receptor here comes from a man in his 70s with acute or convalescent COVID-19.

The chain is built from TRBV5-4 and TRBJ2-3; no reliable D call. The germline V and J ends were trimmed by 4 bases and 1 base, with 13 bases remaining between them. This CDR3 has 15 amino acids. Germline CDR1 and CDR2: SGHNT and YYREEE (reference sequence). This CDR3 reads CASSPRATRTDTQYF. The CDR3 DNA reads TGTGCCAGCAGCCCAAGAGCGACCCGCACAGATACGCAGTATTTT.

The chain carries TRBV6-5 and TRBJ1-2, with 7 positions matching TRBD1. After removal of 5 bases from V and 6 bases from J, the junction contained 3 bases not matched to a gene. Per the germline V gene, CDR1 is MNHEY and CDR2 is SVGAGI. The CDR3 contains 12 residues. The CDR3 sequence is CASSQQGNGYTF. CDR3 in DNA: TGTGCCAGCAGTCAACAGGGGAATGGCTACACCTTC.

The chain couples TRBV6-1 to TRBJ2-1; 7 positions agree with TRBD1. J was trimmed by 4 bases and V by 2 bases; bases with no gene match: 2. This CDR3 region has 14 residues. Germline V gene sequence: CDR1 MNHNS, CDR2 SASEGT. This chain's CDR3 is CASSERGRYNEQFF. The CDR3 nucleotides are TGTGCCAGCAGTGAAAGGGGGCGGTACAATGAGCAGTTCTTC.

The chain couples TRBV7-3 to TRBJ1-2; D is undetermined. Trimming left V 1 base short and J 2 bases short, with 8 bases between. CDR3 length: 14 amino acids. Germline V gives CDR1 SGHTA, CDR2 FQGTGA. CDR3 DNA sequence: TGTGCCAGCAGCTTAAGGCGGCAGAACTATGGCTACACCTTC. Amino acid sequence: CASSLRRQNYGYTF. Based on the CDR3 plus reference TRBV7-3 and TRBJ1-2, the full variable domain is GAGVSQTPSNKVTEKGKYVELRCDPISGHTALYWYRQSLGQGPEFLIYFQGTGAADDSGLPNDRFFAVRPEGSVSTLKIQRTERGDSAVYLCASSLRRQNYGYTFGSGTRLTVV.

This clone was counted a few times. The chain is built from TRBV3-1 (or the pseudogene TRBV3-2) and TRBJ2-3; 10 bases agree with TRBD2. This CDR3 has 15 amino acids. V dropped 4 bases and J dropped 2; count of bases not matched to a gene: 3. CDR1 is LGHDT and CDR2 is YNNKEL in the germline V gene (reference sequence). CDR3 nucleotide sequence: TGTGCCAGCAGCCCAAGCGGGGGGGCCACAGATACGCAGTATTTT. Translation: CASSPSGGATDTQYF.

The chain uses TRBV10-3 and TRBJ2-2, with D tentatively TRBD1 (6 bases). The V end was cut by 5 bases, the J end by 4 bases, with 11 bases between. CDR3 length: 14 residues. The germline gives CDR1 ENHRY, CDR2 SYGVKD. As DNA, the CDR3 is TGTGCCATCAGTTTCGACAGGCGCACCGGGGAGCTGTTTTTT. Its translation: CAISFDRRTGELFF.

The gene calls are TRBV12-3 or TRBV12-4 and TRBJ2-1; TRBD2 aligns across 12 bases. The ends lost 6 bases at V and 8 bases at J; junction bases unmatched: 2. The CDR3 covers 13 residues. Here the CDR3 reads CASRPSGGDEQFF. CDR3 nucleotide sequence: TGTGCCAGCAGACCTAGCGGGGGGGATGAGCAGTTCTTC.

CDR3 coding DNA: TGTGCCAGCTCAGGGGGGACGGGCAACACTGAAGCTTTCTTT. Translation gives CASSGGTGNTEAFF. The V call is TRBV18, the J call TRBJ1-1; weak D call: TRBD1 (5 bases). CDR3 length: 14 residues. Trimming shortened V by 5 bases and J by 2 bases, and 12 bases separated the two germline ends. The germline V gene encodes CDR1 KGHSH and CDR2 LQKENI. The variable domain in full, with the rest retrieved from reference TRBV18 and TRBJ1-1, is NAGVMQNPRHLVRRRGQEARLRCSPMKGHSHVYWYRQLPEEGLKFMVYLQKENIIDESGMPKERFSAEFPKEGPSILRIQQVVRGDSAAYFCASSGGTGNTEAFFGQGTRLTVV.

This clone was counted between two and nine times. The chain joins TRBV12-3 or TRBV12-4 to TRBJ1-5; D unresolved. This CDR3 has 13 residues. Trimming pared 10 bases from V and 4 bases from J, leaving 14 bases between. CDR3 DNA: TGTGCCACCACTACGCTAGCTAATCAGCCCCAGCATTTT. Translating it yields CATTTLANQPQHF.

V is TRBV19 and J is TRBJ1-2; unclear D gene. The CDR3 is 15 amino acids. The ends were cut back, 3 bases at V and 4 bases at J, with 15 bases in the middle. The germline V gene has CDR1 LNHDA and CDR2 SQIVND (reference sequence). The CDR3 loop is CASSMDGEVGYGYTF. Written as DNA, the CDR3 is TGTGCCAGTAGTATGGACGGGGAGGTTGGCTATGGCTACACCTTC.

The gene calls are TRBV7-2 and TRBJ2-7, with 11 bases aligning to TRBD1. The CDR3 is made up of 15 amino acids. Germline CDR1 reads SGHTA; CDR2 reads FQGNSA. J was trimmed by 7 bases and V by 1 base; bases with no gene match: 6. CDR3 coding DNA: TGTGCCAGCAGCTTAGGGACAGGGGGCTTCTGGGAGCAGTACTTC. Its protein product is CASSLGTGGFWEQYF.

The CDR3: CATNTGLADTQYF. In DNA, the CDR3 is TGTGCCACCAATACGGGTTTAGCAGATACGCAGTATTTT. The rearrangement links TRBV19 to TRBJ2-3; no clear D. Germline V gene lookup returns CDR1 LNHDA and CDR2 SQIVND (reference sequence). V shed 10 bases and J shed 4 bases, with 15 bases lying between them. The CDR3 is made up of 13 amino acids.

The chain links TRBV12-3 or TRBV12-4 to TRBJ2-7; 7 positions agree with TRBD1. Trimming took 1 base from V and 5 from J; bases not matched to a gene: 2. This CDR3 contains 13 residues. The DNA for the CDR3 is TGTGCCAGCAGTTTAGGAACAGGGGACGAGCAGTACGTC. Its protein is CASSLGTGDEQYV.

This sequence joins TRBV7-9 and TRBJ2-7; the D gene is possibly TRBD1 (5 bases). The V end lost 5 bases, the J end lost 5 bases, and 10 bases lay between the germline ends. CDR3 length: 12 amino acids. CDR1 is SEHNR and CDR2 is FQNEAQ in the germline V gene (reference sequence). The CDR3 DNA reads TGTGCCAGCAGCCTCGACAGCCACGAGCAGTACTTC. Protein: CASSLDSHEQYF.

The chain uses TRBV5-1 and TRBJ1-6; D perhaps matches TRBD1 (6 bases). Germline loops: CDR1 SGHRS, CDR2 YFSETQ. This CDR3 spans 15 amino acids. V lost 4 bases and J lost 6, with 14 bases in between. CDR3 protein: CASSPGQSSNSPLHF. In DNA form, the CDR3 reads TGCGCCAGCAGCCCGGGACAATCTAGTAATTCACCCCTCCACTTT. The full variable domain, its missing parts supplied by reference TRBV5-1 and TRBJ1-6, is KAGVTQTPRYLIKTRGQQVTLSCSPISGHRSVSWYQQTPGQGLQFLFEYFSETQRNKGNFPGRFSGRQFSNSRSEMNVSTLELGDSALYLCASSPGQSSNSPLHFGNGTRLTVT.

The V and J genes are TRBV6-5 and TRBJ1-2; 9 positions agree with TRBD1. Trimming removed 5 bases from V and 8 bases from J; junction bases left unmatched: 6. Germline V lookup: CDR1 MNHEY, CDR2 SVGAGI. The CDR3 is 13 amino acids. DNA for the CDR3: TGTGCCAGCAGTACGGGACAGGGAGGAGGCTACACCTTC. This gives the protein CASSTGQGGGYTF.

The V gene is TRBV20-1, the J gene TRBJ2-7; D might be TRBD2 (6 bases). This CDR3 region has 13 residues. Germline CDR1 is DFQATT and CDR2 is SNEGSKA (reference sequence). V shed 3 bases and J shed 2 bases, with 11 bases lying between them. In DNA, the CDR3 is TGCAGTGCTAGTTTGGACTACACCTACGAGCAGTACGTC. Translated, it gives CSASLDYTYEQYV.

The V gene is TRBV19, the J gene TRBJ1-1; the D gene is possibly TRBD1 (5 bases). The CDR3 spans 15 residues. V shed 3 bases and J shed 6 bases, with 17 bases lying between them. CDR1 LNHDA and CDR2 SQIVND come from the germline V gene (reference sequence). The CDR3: CASSIGPTERAEAFF. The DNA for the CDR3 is TGTGCCAGTAGTATTGGGCCGACAGAGAGAGCTGAAGCTTTCTTT. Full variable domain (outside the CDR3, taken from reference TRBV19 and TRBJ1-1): DGGITQSPKYLFRKEGQNVTLSCEQNLNHDAMYWYRQDPGQGLRLIYYSQIVNDFQKGDIAEGYSVSREKKESFPLTVTSAQKNPTAFYLCASSIGPTERAEAFFGQGTRLTVV.

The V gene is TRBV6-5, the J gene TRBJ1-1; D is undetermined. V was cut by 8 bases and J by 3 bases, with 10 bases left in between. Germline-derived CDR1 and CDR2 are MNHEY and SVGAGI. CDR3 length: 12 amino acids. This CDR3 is CASQTEHTEAFF. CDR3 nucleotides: TGTGCCAGCCAGACTGAACACACTGAAGCTTTCTTT.

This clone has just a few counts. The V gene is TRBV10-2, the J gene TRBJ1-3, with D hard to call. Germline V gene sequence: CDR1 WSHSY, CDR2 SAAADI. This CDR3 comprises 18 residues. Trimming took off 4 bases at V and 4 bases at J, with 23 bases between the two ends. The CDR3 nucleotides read TGCGCCAGCAGTGCCGATCCACCAGACTTTTTCTCGGGAAACACCATATATTTT. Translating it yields CASSADPPDFFSGNTIYF.

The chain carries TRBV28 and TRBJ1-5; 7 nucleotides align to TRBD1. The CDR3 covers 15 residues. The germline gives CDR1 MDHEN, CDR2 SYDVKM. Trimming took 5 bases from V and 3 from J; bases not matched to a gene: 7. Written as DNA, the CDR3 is TGTGCCAGCAGTCCTGCGACAGGGTACAATCAGCCCCAGCATTTT. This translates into CASSPATGYNQPQHF. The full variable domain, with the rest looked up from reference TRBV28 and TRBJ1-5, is DVKVTQSSRYLVKRTGEKVFLECVQDMDHENMFWYRQDPGLGLRLIYFSYDVKMKEKGDIPEGYSVSREKKERFSLILESASTNQTSMYLCASSPATGYNQPQHFGDGTRLSIL.

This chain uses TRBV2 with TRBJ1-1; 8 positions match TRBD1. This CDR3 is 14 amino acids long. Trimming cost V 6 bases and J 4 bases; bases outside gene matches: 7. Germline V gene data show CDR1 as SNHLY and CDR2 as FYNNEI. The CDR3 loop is CASRAQGASTEAFF. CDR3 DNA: TGTGCCAGCAGGGCGCAGGGGGCGAGCACTGAAGCTTTCTTT.